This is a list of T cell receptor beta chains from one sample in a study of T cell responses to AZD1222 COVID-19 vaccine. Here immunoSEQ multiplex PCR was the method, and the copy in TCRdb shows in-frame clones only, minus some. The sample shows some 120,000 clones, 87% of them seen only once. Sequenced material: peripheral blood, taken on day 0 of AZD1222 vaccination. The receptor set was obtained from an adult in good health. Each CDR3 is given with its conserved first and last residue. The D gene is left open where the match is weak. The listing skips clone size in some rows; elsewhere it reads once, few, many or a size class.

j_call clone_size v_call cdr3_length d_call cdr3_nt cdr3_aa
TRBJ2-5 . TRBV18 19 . TGTGCCAGCTCACCGCTGACGGGCCAGGGGGGACTCCACCAAGAGACCCAGTACTTC CASSPLTGQGGLHQETQYF
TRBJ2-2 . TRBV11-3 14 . TGTGCCAGCAGCCCCGACGGGAACACCGGGGAGCTGTTTTTT CASSPDGNTGELFF
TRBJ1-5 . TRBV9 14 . TGTGCCAGCAGCGCAGACAACTTTGCCCAGCCCCAGCATTTT CASSADNFAQPQHF
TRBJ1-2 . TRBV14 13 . TGTGCCAGCAGCCAGATGTGGGGCTATGGCTACACCTTC CASSQMWGYGYTF
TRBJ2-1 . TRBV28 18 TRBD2 TGTGCCAGCCATATAACGATGGGGCGGGAGGAAACCTACAATGAGCAGTTCTTC CASHITMGREETYNEQFF
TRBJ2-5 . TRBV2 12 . TGTGCCAGCAGTAAACTACTCCCGGCCCAGTACTTC CASSKLLPAQYF
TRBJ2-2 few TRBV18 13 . TGTGCCAGCTCACCACCGAACACCGGGGAGCTGTTTTTT CASSPPNTGELFF
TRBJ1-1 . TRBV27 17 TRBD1 TGTGCCAGCAGTTTCCGGACAGGGGCCGCTATGAACACTGAAGCTTTCTTT CASSFRTGAAMNTEAFF
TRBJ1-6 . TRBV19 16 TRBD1 TGTGCCAGTAGCAAGACAGGGGGCTTCTCCAATTCACCCCTCCACTTT CASSKTGGFSNSPLHF
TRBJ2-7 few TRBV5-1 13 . TGCGCCAGCAGCTCGACTGTAACCTACGAGCAGTACTTC CASSSTVTYEQYF
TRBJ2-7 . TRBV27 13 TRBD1 TGTGCCAGCAGCCTGGGACAGGGATCCGAGCAGTACTTC CASSLGQGSEQYF
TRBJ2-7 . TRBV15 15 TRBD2 TGTGCCACCAGCAGAGGTCGGGGGGAGGTCGACGAGCAGTACTTC CATSRGRGEVDEQYF
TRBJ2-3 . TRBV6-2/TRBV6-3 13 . TGTGCCAGCAGTTTGCGGTCCTCAGATACGCAGTATTTT CASSLRSSDTQYF
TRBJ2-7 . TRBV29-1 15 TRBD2 TGCAGCGTTGCCCCCAGCGGGGGGCTGACCTACGAGCAGTACTTC CSVAPSGGLTYEQYF
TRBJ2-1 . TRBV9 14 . TGTGCCAGCAGCGGTACCAATGGATACAATGAGCAGTTCTTC CASSGTNGYNEQFF
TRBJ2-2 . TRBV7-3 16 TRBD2 TGTGCCAGCAGCTTAACAGCGGGGTTTAGGACCGGGGAGCTGTTTTTT CASSLTAGFRTGELFF
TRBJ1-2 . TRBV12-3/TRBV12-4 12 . TGTGCCAGCAGTTCCCCCGGCTATGGCTACACCTTC CASSSPGYGYTF
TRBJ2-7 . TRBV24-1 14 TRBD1 TGTGCCACCAGTCCCAGGGACAGGGTATCCGAGCAGTACTTC CATSPRDRVSEQYF
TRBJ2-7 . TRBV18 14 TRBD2 TGTGCCAGCTCACAACCGGGACTAGGAACCGAGCAGTACTTC CASSQPGLGTEQYF
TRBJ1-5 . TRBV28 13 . TGTGCCAGCAGTTTCGATCCGAATCAGCCCCAGCATTTT CASSFDPNQPQHF
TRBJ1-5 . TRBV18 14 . TGTGCCAGCTCACCCGGACAGCCTAATCAGCCCCAGCATTTT CASSPGQPNQPQHF
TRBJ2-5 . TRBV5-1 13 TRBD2 TGCGCCAGCAGCTTGATACTAGCGGAGACCCAGTACTTC CASSLILAETQYF
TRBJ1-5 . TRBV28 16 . TGTGCCAGCAGTTCCCAAGGGACGGATAGCAATCAGCCCCAGCATTTT CASSSQGTDSNQPQHF
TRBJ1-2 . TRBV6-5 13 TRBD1 TGTGCCAGCAGCGAGGACAGGGTCTATGGCTACACCTTC CASSEDRVYGYTF
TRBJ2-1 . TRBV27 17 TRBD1 TGTGCCAGCAGTTGGGGACAGGTTTTGAGTTCCTACAATGAGCAGTTCTTC CASSWGQVLSSYNEQFF
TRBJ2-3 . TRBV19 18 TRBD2 TGTGCCAGTAGTGCAGAACTAGCGGGGGGAACCTACACAGATACGCAGTATTTT CASSAELAGGTYTDTQYF
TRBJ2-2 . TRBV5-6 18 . TGTGCCAGCAGCTTCCCCCATGAATGGGGCATTAACACCGGGGAGCTGTTTTTT CASSFPHEWGINTGELFF
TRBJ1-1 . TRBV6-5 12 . TGTGCCAGCAGGCGCATGAACACTGAAGCTTTCTTT CASRRMNTEAFF
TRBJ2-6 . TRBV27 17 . TGTGCCAGCAGTTTACAAATACGGACAACTGGGGCCAACGTCCTGACTTTC CASSLQIRTTGANVLTF
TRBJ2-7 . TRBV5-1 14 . TGCGCCAGCAGTAGAGCTAGCAGCACCTACGAGCAGTACTTC CASSRASSTYEQYF
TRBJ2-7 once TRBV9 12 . TGTGCCAGCATTCGTTTCCTCCCGGGGCAGTACTTC CASIRFLPGQYF
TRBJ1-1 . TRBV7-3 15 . TGTGCCAGCAGCCCGGGGAGGCAGAGGGACACTGAAGCTTTCTTT CASSPGRQRDTEAFF
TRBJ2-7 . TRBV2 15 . TGTGCCAGCAGTGTGAGGGCGCGGAGCATGGGGGAGCAGTACTTC CASSVRARSMGEQYF
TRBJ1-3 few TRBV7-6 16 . TGTGCCAGCAGCCCCCGTGGGGGGAGCTCTGGAAACACCATATATTTT CASSPRGGSSGNTIYF
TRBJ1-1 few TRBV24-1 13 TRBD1 TGTGCCACCAGTGATATGGACAGGGACGAAGCTTTCTTT CATSDMDRDEAFF
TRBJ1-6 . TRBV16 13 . TGTGCCAGCAGCCGGGGGAATAATTCACCCCTCCACTTT CASSRGNNSPLHF
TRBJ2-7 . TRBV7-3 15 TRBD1 TGTGCCAGCAGCCCGCCGGGACAGGGGGTGTTCGAGCAGTACTTC CASSPPGQGVFEQYF
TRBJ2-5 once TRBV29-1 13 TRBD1 TGCAGCACCCGGGACAGGGGAGCCGAGACCCAGTACTTC CSTRDRGAETQYF
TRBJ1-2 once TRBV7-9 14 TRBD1 TGTGCCAGCAGCTTAGAGTGGGACAGCTATGGCTACACCTTC CASSLEWDSYGYTF
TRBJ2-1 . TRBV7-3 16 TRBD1 TGTGCCAGCAGCGGACAAGGGACAGGACCTGCGGGGGAGCAGTTCTTC CASSGQGTGPAGEQFF
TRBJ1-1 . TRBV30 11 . TGTGCCTGGAGATTCGACACTGAAGCTTTCTTT CAWRFDTEAFF
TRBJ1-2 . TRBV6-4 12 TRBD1 TGTGCCAGCGGCAGGGGGTGGTATGGCTACACCTTC CASGRGWYGYTF
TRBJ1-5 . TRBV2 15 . TGTGCCAGCAGCCGTGACAGTTATAGCAATCAGCCCCAGCATTTT CASSRDSYSNQPQHF
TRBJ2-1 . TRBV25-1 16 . TGTGCCAGCAGGGGGTATATCGGTAAAGGGTCCCATGAGCAGTTCTTC CASRGYIGKGSHEQFF
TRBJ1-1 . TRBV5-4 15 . TGTGCCAGCAGCTTGGGCCCTTTTGGGAACACTGAAGCTTTCTTT CASSLGPFGNTEAFF
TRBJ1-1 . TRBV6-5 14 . TGTGCCAGCAGTTACTCGACGGGGGGGCCTGTGGCTTTCTTT CASSYSTGGPVAFF
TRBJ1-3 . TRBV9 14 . TGTGCCAGCAGCGTAGTAGGCTCTGGAAACACCATATATTTT CASSVVGSGNTIYF
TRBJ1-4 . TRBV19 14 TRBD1 TGTGCCAGTAACTGGGACAGGGGTTATGAAAAACTGTTTTTT CASNWDRGYEKLFF
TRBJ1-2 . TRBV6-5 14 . TGTGCCAGCAGTCGCACTTCGGGAGGATCTGGCTACACCTTC CASSRTSGGSGYTF
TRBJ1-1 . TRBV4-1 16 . TGCGCCAGCAGCCCAGAGACTGCCAATTATCTCAGGGAAGCTTTCTTT CASSPETANYLREAFF
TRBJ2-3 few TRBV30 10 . TGTGCCTGGAGTGTACTTACGCAGTATTTT CAWSVLTQYF
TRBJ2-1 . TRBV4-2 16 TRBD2 TGTGCCAGCAGCCAAAAAGGACTAGCGGGAGGTAATGAGCAGTTCTTC CASSQKGLAGGNEQFF
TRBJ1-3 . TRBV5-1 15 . TGCGCCAGCAGCTTGGGAGGGGGCTCTGGAAACACCATATATTTT CASSLGGGSGNTIYF